This T cell receptor beta chain was recovered during a study of T cell therapy after organ transplantation. Clones were read by immunoSEQ multiplex PCR, and TCRdb kept only the in-frame ones, dropping some. This table has 44,000 or so clones, about 94% appearing once. Concerning this clone itself: Its antigen is unidentified.

V shed 7 bases, J shed 3 bases, and the junction held 3 bases outside the gene matches. CDR1 SNHLY and CDR2 FYNNEI come from the germline V gene. This CDR3 spans 15 amino acids. This clonotype was obtained from a human patient who had received a solid organ transplant and had CMV disease. This sample comprised CD8+ T cells from blood, obtained before autologous CMV-specific T cell therapy. The rearrangement links TRBV2 to TRBJ2-2; 12 bases align to TRBD2. In DNA, the CDR3 is TGTGCCAGCATTTGGACTAGCGGGGACACCGGGGAGCTGTTTTTT. Its protein product is CASIWTSGDTGELFF.